The 27 T cell receptor beta chains in this list originate from one sample, sequenced in a study of naive and memory T cell subsets. Both TRBC1 and TRBC2 were covered by a beta constant-region primer of two equimolar oligonucleotides. Four rounds of PCR amplified the ligated cDNA using nested alpha and beta constant-region primers plus SP2. One entry per CDR3 protein results from TCRdb running MiXCR on the UMI-ligation and nested PCR reads. The repertoire includes 120,000 to 150,000 distinct CDR3 sequences, more than 15% of them detected once, and about 0.6% sits in the top ten. These receptors' antigens are unknown. Study-wide results and caveats: Naive repertoires, especially CD8, held a few larger clonotypes, possibly memory cells re-expressing CD45RA.

The sequencing sample was made of naive CD8+ T cells from blood. The receptor set was obtained from a human donor in good health.

The chain joins TRBV7-6 to TRBJ2-1, with unresolved D. Germline loops: CDR1 SGHVS, CDR2 FNYEAQ. Trimming stripped 4 bases from V and 9 bases from J, with 19 bases between. This CDR3 is built from 15 residues. CDR3 sequence (DNA): TGTGCCAGCAGCTCCCTGGACCCTTCACACGGTGAGCAGTTCTTC. Protein sequence: CASSSLDPSHGEQFF.

The sample holds a few counts of this clonotype. V and J are TRBV9 and TRBJ1-3; D is possibly TRBD1 (5 bases). This CDR3 region has 18 residues. V lost 0 bases and J 0 bases, leaving 16 bases between the germline ends. Germline V CDR1 and CDR2: SGDLS, YYNGEE. The CDR3 reads CASSVEDPGQTSGNTIYF. In DNA form, the CDR3 reads TGTGCCAGCAGCGTAGAGGACCCAGGGCAAACCTCTGGAAACACCATATATTTT.

The J gene is TRBJ2-7, the V gene TRBV5-1; 9 nucleotides line up with TRBD1. Germline V gene data show CDR1 as SGHRS and CDR2 as YFSETQ. This CDR3 region has 15 residues. V trimming: 0 bases; J trimming: 3 bases; junction bases outside the gene matches: 4. The CDR3 coding sequence is TGCGCCAGCAGCTTGGGGACAGGGGAGCTCTACGAGCAGTACTTC. This gives the protein CASSLGTGELYEQYF.

In this sample, this clonotype turned up a few times. In DNA, the CDR3 is TGTGCCAGCAGCTACAGGTGGGGACGTGACTATGGCTACACCTTC. As protein: CASSYRWGRDYGYTF. The V gene is TRBV27, the J gene TRBJ1-2; tentatively, D is TRBD1 (5 bases). The CDR3 contains 15 residues. Per germline, CDR1 MNHEY and CDR2 SMNVEV (reference sequence). Trimming cost V 6 bases and J 3 bases, with 17 bases left between them.

The chain recombines TRBV27 with TRBJ1-1; D is unresolved. The ends were cut back, 0 bases at V and 3 bases at J, with 5 bases in the middle. The V gene's germline CDR1 is MNHEY and CDR2 SMNVEV (reference sequence). The CDR3 is 13 amino acids. CDR3 sequence reads: CASSLSRYTEAFF. Written as DNA, the CDR3 is TGTGCCAGCAGTTTATCTCGATACACTGAAGCTTTCTTT.

V is TRBV10-3 and J is TRBJ2-2, with D possibly TRBD2 on 6 matching bases. The CDR3 is made up of 14 amino acids. Germline lookup yields CDR1 ENHRY and CDR2 SYGVKD. V lost 6 bases and J lost 8, with 16 bases in between. CDR3 nucleotide sequence: TGTGCCATCAGCGGCGCGGAGGGCCGAGGGGAGCTGTTTTTT. Translating gives CAISGAEGRGELFF.

This clonotype turned up a few times. The CDR3 here is CSWTEAYEQYF. The CDR3 coding sequence is TGCAGCTGGACAGAAGCCTACGAGCAGTACTTC. The chain combines TRBV29-1 with TRBJ2-7, with D perhaps TRBD1 (6 bases). This CDR3 has 11 residues. The V end was cut by 8 bases, the J end by 2 bases, with 10 bases between. Germline-derived CDR1 and CDR2 are SQVTM and ANQGSEA.

The chain combines TRBV6-2 or TRBV6-3 with TRBJ1-3, with D possibly matching TRBD1 (5 bases). The CDR3 covers 15 residues. Germline assignment: CDR1 MNHEY and CDR2 SVGEGT. V lost 6 bases and J 2 bases, leaving 14 bases between the germline ends. The CDR3 DNA reads as TGTGCCAGCAGGCGGTCAGGGACCACTGGAAACACCATATATTTT. It specifies CASRRSGTTGNTIYF.

This rearrangement joins TRBV6-5 to TRBJ2-3; 11 positions match TRBD2. The V gene end was trimmed by 3 bases and the J gene end by 3 bases; junction bases not matched to a gene: 8. Germline-derived CDR1 and CDR2 are MNHEY and SVGAGI. The CDR3 spans 17 residues. Written as DNA, the CDR3 is TGTGCCAGCAGTTATGGCACTAGCGGGAGTGTGACAGATACGCAGTATTTT. Its translation is CASSYGTSGSVTDTQYF.

V gene TRBV6-5 combines with J gene TRBJ1-1; no clear D gene. Germline values: CDR1 MNHEY, CDR2 SVGAGI. This CDR3 has 14 residues. Trimming stripped 0 bases from V and 0 bases from J, with 5 bases between. CDR3 residues: CASSYSRMNTEAFF. CDR3 DNA sequence: TGTGCCAGCAGTTACTCTAGGATGAACACTGAAGCTTTCTTT.

This sequence joins TRBV7-2 and TRBJ2-7; 7 nucleotides agree with TRBD2. This CDR3 has 15 residues. V shed 3 bases, J shed 2 bases, and the junction held 7 bases outside the gene matches. Germline CDR1 is SGHTA and CDR2 is FQGNSA. CDR3 in DNA: TGTGCCAGCAGCTTTGGACTAGGGCCAGCCTACGAGCAGTACTTC. Amino acid sequence: CASSFGLGPAYEQYF. Together with reference TRBV7-2 and TRBJ2-7, the CDR3 gives the full variable domain: GAGVSQSPSNKVTEKGKDVELRCDPISGHTALYWYRQSLGQGLEFLIYFQGNSAPDKSGLPSDRFSAERTGGSVSTLTIQRTQQEDSAVYLCASSFGLGPAYEQYFGPGTRLTVT.

This clonotype was found a few times. V gene TRBV12-3 or TRBV12-4 combines with J gene TRBJ2-1; D possibly corresponds to TRBD1 (6 bases). The CDR3 covers 15 residues. V was pared by 2 bases and J by 2 bases, with 10 bases between. CDR3 in DNA: TGTGCCAGCAGTTTAAACAGGGCCGCCTACAATGAGCAGTTCTTC. Translated, it gives CASSLNRAAYNEQFF.

This clonotype was observed a few times. CDR3 loop: CASIIPGSTDTQYF. DNA of the CDR3: TGTGCCAGCATCATACCGGGTAGCACAGATACGCAGTATTTT. The chain has TRBV7-9 and TRBJ2-3; no clear D gene. The germline V gene has CDR1 SEHNR and CDR2 FQNEAQ (reference sequence). CDR3 length equals 14 residues. With 7 bases removed from V and 0 bases from J, the gap between germline ends came to 11 bases.

This clonotype was seen ten or more times. The V call is TRBV7-2, the J call TRBJ2-3; D possibly corresponds to TRBD1 (5 bases). Trimming shortened V by 1 base and J by 13 bases, and 12 bases separated the two germline ends. In germline, CDR1 is SGHTA, CDR2 FQGNSA. The CDR3 consists of 12 residues. The CDR3 region has the DNA TGTGCCAGCAGCTTAGTGGGCAGGGATGAGTATTTT. This gives the protein CASSLVGRDEYF. Full variable domain (outside the CDR3, taken from reference TRBV7-2 and TRBJ2-3): GAGVSQSPSNKVTEKGKDVELRCDPISGHTALYWYRQSLGQGLEFLIYFQGNSAPDKSGLPSDRFSAERTGGSVSTLTIQRTQQEDSAVYLCASSLVGRDEYFGPGTRLTVL.

This clonotype was detected only a few times. This sequence joins TRBV5-1 and TRBJ2-7; D gene ambiguous. This CDR3 has 13 amino acids. In germline, CDR1 is SGHRS, CDR2 YFSETQ. Deletions cut 0 bases from V and 6 bases from J, with 10 bases between. The CDR3 nucleotides read TGCGCCAGCAGCTTGGCGGGTCCGGGCGAGCAGTACTTC. As protein: CASSLAGPGEQYF.

The sample holds a few counts of this clonotype. This chain links TRBV11-2 with TRBJ1-4; no definite D call. The CDR3 spans 12 residues. Trimming removed 5 bases from V and 7 bases from J, with 8 bases in between. Germline V gene data show CDR1 as SGHAT and CDR2 as FQNNGV. The CDR3: CASSQNSEKLFF. CDR3 nucleotide sequence: TGTGCCAGCAGCCAGAACAGTGAAAAACTGTTTTTT.

This clonotype was counted once. The rearrangement uses TRBV7-9 and TRBJ2-3; a possible D gene is TRBD2 (5 bases). The CDR3 sequence is 12 residues long. With 7 bases removed from V and 5 bases from J, the gap between germline ends came to 10 bases. Germline-derived CDR1 and CDR2 are SEHNR and FQNEAQ (reference sequence). The CDR3 sequence: CASNGLEDTQYF. CDR3 sequence (DNA): TGTGCCAGCAACGGACTGGAAGATACGCAGTATTTT.

The chain carries TRBV29-1 and TRBJ2-1, with 8 bases aligning to TRBD1. The V segment lost 7 bases and the J segment 8 bases; nucleotides outside the gene matches: 13. The length of the CDR3 is 14 residues. Germline CDR1 is SQVTM and CDR2 is ANQGSEA. The CDR3 is CSAETGAFVDEQFF. In nucleotides, the CDR3 is TGCAGCGCGGAGACAGGGGCTTTCGTCGATGAGCAGTTCTTC.

In this sample, this clonotype turned up a few times. This chain links TRBV27 with TRBJ1-6, with D unresolved. The CDR3 consists of 14 residues. The germline V gene has CDR1 MNHEY and CDR2 SMNVEV (reference sequence). Trimming removed 0 bases at V and 5 bases at J, with 5 bases between. This CDR3 reads CASSLSDHNSPLHF. The DNA for the CDR3 is TGTGCCAGCAGTTTATCAGACCATAATTCACCCCTCCACTTT.

The chain is built from TRBV5-1 and TRBJ1-1; D remains ambiguous. CDR3 size: 13 residues. The ends were cut back, 0 bases at V and 8 bases at J, with 11 bases in the middle. The germline gives CDR1 SGHRS, CDR2 YFSETQ. The CDR3 nucleotides read TGCGCCAGCAGCTTGGGTAATGAGGTCGAAGCTTTCTTT. Its protein is CASSLGNEVEAFF.

CDR3 sequence reads: CASSFLPSYEQYF. CDR3 bases: TGTGCCAGCAGCTTCCTCCCCTCCTACGAGCAGTACTTC. The rearrangement links TRBV7-9 to TRBJ2-7; D not resolved. CDR3 length equals 13 residues. Germline V CDR1 and CDR2: SEHNR, FQNEAQ (reference sequence). The V end lost 3 bases, the J end lost 0 bases, and 6 bases lay between the germline ends.

This clonotype appeared a single time. The J gene is TRBJ2-7, the V gene TRBV28; TRBD1 matches at 10 bases. The ends lost 1 base at V and 3 bases at J; junction bases unmatched: 3. CDR3 length: 15 amino acids. CDR1 and CDR2 (germline): MDHEN, SYDVKM. The CDR3 reads CASSLSGTGDYEQYF. The CDR3 nucleotides read TGTGCCAGCAGTTTATCTGGGACAGGGGACTACGAGCAGTACTTC.

V is TRBV29-1 and J is TRBJ1-1; D not certain. Germline lookup yields CDR1 SQVTM and CDR2 ANQGSEA. This CDR3 is built from 12 residues. Trimming shortened V by 4 bases and J by 7 bases, and 13 bases separated the two germline ends. The CDR3 sequence: CSVGRALSEAFF. DNA for the CDR3: TGCAGCGTTGGCCGGGCCCTGAGTGAAGCTTTCTTT.

The rearrangement joins TRBV6-2 or TRBV6-3 to TRBJ2-1; 7 positions match TRBD2. The CDR3 contains 16 residues. The germline V gene has CDR1 MNHEY and CDR2 SVGEGT. With 0 bases clipped from V and 3 bases from J, the junction kept 5 bases outside the gene matches. The DNA for the CDR3 is TGTGCCAGCAGTTACTCAGCGACTAGCTTCTACAATGAGCAGTTCTTC. Its translation is CASSYSATSFYNEQFF.

V is TRBV12-3 or TRBV12-4 and J is TRBJ1-4; D remains ambiguous. V lost 5 bases, J lost 6 bases, and 16 bases lay in between. The CDR3 has 15 amino acids. The CDR3: CASSPRAVPDEKLFF. The CDR3 DNA sequence: TGTGCCAGCAGTCCCCGCGCAGTCCCCGATGAAAAACTGTTTTTT.

The chain recombines TRBV6-2 or TRBV6-3 with TRBJ2-3; D gene ambiguous. CDR3 size: 11 residues. The V and J ends lost 6 bases and 3 bases respectively, with 4 bases between them. The V gene's germline CDR1 is MNHEY and CDR2 SVGEGT. The CDR3 here is CASRDTDTQYF. The CDR3 DNA sequence: TGTGCCAGCAGGGATACAGATACGCAGTATTTT.

This chain connects TRBV29-1 to TRBJ2-1, with D possibly TRBD2 on 6 matching bases. Germline V CDR1 and CDR2: SQVTM, ANQGSEA. The CDR3 is 14 residues long. V was shortened by 2 bases and J by 2 bases, with 10 bases between the two germline ends. The CDR3 DNA follows: TGCAGCGTTGAACGCGGGGACCCCTACAATGAGCAGTTCTTC. It codes for CSVERGDPYNEQFF.